One and the same sample provided the 6 T cell receptor beta chains below, sequenced in a study of graft-versus-host responses after intestinal transplantation. Here immunoSEQ multiplex PCR was the method, and the copy in TCRdb shows in-frame clones only, minus some. The sample holds 4,000 to 5,000 clones; 25% to 30% are singletons and the top ten take roughly 8%. Sequences were derived from alloreactive CD4+ T cells from a mixed lymphocyte reaction culture, sampled before transplantation. Subset given: CFSE-low proliferating T cells sorted from approximately 6-day pre-transplant mixed lymphocyte reaction (GvH or HvG direction). The source is a human patient who was an organ donor for intestinal transplantation.

V gene TRBV27 combines with J gene TRBJ1-1; the match to TRBD1 covers 8 bases. The CDR3 covers 13 residues. Germline CDR1 is MNHEY and CDR2 is SMNVEV (reference sequence). Losses at the gene ends were 1 base for V and 10 bases for J; bases not matched to a gene: 5. CDR3 DNA: TGTGCCAGCAGTTTATACGGCGGGACAGGAGCTTTCTTT. This translates into CASSLYGGTGAFF.

By proportion, this clone is medium-sized. This chain joins TRBV5-4 and TRBJ1-3; no definite D call. Looked up from germline, CDR1 is SGHNT and CDR2 is YYREEE (reference sequence). Trimming pared 3 bases from V and 4 bases from J, leaving 11 bases between. The CDR3 has 14 residues. CDR3 in amino acids: CASSSGPKGNTIYF. The CDR3 DNA is TGTGCCAGCAGCTCCGGTCCCAAAGGAAACACCATATATTTT.

This clone was counted a few times. The genes are TRBV6-1 and TRBJ1-6; 7 bases align to TRBD1. The CDR3 runs to 15 residues. CDR1 MNHNS and CDR2 SASEGT come from the germline V gene. V shed 6 bases, J shed 7 bases, and the junction held 9 bases outside the gene matches. The CDR3 bases are TGTGCCAGCAGGACACAGGGGCAAGTAAATTCACCCCTCCACTTT. It is translated as CASRTQGQVNSPLHF.

V usage is TRBV7-9 and J usage is TRBJ2-7; D may be TRBD1 (5 bases). CDR3 length: 14 residues. CDR1 is SEHNR and CDR2 is FQNEAQ in the germline V gene (reference sequence). V lost 1 base and J 3 bases, leaving 10 bases between the germline ends. This CDR3 is CASSLVGLHYEQYF. CDR3 sequence (DNA): TGTGCCAGCAGCTTAGTGGGGCTGCACTACGAGCAGTACTTC.

The chain links TRBV11-3 to TRBJ2-7, with no clear D. The CDR3 totals 17 residues. Germline CDR1 is SGHNT and CDR2 is YENEEA. Trimming stripped 1 base from V and 4 bases from J, with 20 bases between. CDR3 loop: CASSLAVGPLGLYEQYF. CDR3 DNA sequence: TGTGCCAGCAGCTTAGCGGTAGGACCCCTTGGGTTATACGAGCAGTACTTC. Together with reference TRBV11-3 and TRBJ2-7, the CDR3 gives the full variable domain: EAGVVQSPRYKIIEKKQPVAFWCNPISGHNTLYWYLQNLGQGPELLIRYENEEAVDDSQLPKDRFSAERLKGVDSTLKIQPAELGDSAVYLCASSLAVGPLGLYEQYFGPGTRLTVT.

This clone is medium-sized. V usage is TRBV21-1 and J usage is TRBJ1-4. TRBV21-1 represents a pseudogene. The length of the CDR3 is 15 residues. This CDR3 reads CASSKGGFGNEKLFF. The CDR3 DNA is TGTGCCAGCAGCAAAGGGGGGTTCGGGAATGAAAAACTGTTTTTT.